Given below is one TCR beta chain in context. The antigen it binds to is not known. The read terminates 3 residues before the CDR3 end, so the remaining end is supplied by the germline J gene. The cysteine opens and the phenylalanine closes a CDR3 of 14 amino acids. The DNA shown is the part of the CDR3 that was read: 33 bases, in frame from base 1. After removal of 3 bases from V and 2 bases from J, the junction retains 2 bases not matched to a gene. CDR1 is given as SGHRS and CDR2 as YFSETQ, both from the germline V gene. This specimen comes from a study of T cell clonality in common variable immunodeficiency (dated by TCRdb to the mid-2010s). Overall results and qualifications from the work: Even though DNA input was equal, the average per sample came to some 82,000 unique sequences for controls compared with about 31,547 for CVID samples. According to the authors, figuring out what caused the increased clonality in CVID would require sequencing the repertoires of T cell subpopulations. TCRbeta clonality was higher in CVID subjects than in healthy controls (t-test p = 0.018), and the increase was most characteristic of about a third of subjects. Healthy controls shared more TCRbeta clones with each other than CVID subjects shared among themselves (p < 0.0001). CVID TCRbeta sequences were reported to have fewer deletions and N-nucleotide insertions and to lack highly modified clones with 13 or more V deletions. Correlations between repertoire features and clinical complications were limited by patient heterogeneity within the CVID cohort.

Standard criteria were used to diagnose CVID, namely serum IgG, IgA and/or IgM reduced below the normal range together with specific antibody deficiency. There were 44 subjects in the CVID group (around 15 female and around 30 male), ranging in age from roughly 8 to 65 years, with a mean age of around 39. Both CVID patients and healthy controls were predominantly of Caucasian heritage. At the time of study participation, every CVID subject had been on replacement immunoglobulin therapy for at least one year. No CVID subject was ill or taking immunomodulatory or immunosuppressive medication when blood was collected. Heparinized peripheral whole blood samples of 5 to 8 ml were collected from each donor. Genomic DNA from adults with common variable immune deficiency (CVID) and from healthy adult controls was used for sequencing of TCRbeta CDR3 repertoires. Diluted blood was density-centrifuged over Hypaque 1077 or Ficoll-Paque to isolate peripheral blood mononuclear cells. Genomic DNA was obtained from unsorted mononuclear cells through either Qiagen column purification or a centrifugation-based method.

Equivalent amounts of genomic DNA from CVID and control samples were used as sequencing input. For every sample, a 60 bp segment covering the rearranged TCRbeta CDR3 region was amplified and then sequenced. The immunoSEQ assay, a bias-corrected multiplex PCR combined with high-throughput sequencing, was used for TCRbeta amplification. The authors processed their data as follows. Every unique nucleotide sequence was considered a clone and was annotated with V, D and J genes, copy number and frequency. Sequences were labeled productive if in frame, and non-productive if out of frame or containing stop codons. Clonality was calculated from Shannon's entropy as previously described. Mean CDR3 Kyte-Doolittle hydropathy was derived from the predicted amino acid sequences of productive clones. Using the R hclust function, scaled V gene usage was clustered hierarchically with Manhattan distance and complete linkage. Clone sharing by CDR3 amino acid sequence was assessed by resampling 12 repertoires per group over 100 rounds. The repertoires were screened for some 70 published EBV-specific TCRbeta sequences and some 250 published CMV-specific TCRbeta sequences. After two CVID samples that produced fewer than 10,000 sequences were dropped from the analysis, some 40 CVID repertoires remained. The table comes from immuneACCESS by way of TCRdb, which keeps in-frame sequences with V and J called. Part of the clones is missing from these tables; in studies checked, under half for an unresolved V gene and the rest for unknown reasons. D and trimming come from the DNA, and the V and J calls and clone size come from that table. Listed for this sample are 25,000 to 35,000 clones, none observed only a single time. The ten largest make up 3.2% of the sample.

Sample: peripheral blood mononuclear cells. The chain was built from TRBV5-1 and TRBJ2-5; 9 middle bases align to TRBD1. The TCR comes from a human donor with common variable immunodeficiency. The CDR3 sequence is CASSSGQGQETQYF. CDR3 DNA, as far as it was read: TGCGCCAGCAGCTCCGGACAGGGGCAAGAGACC.